Described below is a single T cell receptor beta chain sequence and its context. The data originate from a study of cytomegalovirus exposure and HLA in healthy donors. 60 Vbeta and 13 Jbeta primers were used in PCR. Sequencing used immunoSEQ multiplex PCR; TCRdb keeps in-frame clones, though not all of them. The sample lists 150,000 to 180,000 clones, about three quarters occurring once. Trimming left V 0 bases short and J 2 bases short, with 16 bases between. Germline V CDR1 and CDR2: ENHRY, SYGVKD. The CDR3 totals 17 residues. The gene calls are TRBV10-3 and TRBJ2-5; D is possibly TRBD2 (6 bases). The sequencing input was PBMCs. The TCR originated in a man aged 18 to 30 in good health and CMV-seronegative. The CDR3 spells CAISESSSGLGQETQYF. The CDR3 DNA sequence: TGTGCCATCAGTGAGTCGAGTAGCGGCCTCGGGCAAGAGACCCAGTACTTC.